Detailed here is one TCR beta chain. Its antigen is not yet known. Nothing much larger sits one base from this clone, and base qualities are not available. At the junction V is shortened by 2 bases and J by 12 bases, with 13 bases in between. Counted from cysteine to phenylalanine, this CDR3 has 11 amino acids. CDR3 DNA only is kept here, 33 bases in frame from base 1. The CDR1 and CDR2 encoded by the germline V gene (reference sequence) are DFQATT and SNEGSKA. The sample comes from a study of blood T cell repertoires in COVID-19 (dated by TCRdb to about 2020). In the study overall: Samples covering the acute and convalescent phases of COVID-19 were provided by collaborators in the United States, Italy and Spain. Sample metadata almost always included a de-identified subject ID, COVID-19 status, age in years and sex. The prospective study material was composed of cDNA or gDNA derived from T cells, B-cell-depleted T cells, or PBMCs. Samples came from the ongoing ImmuneRACE study (first 160 participants) plus 1,254 subjects from 6 global collaborators. Where available, HLA class I and class II types were taken from metadata supplied by the sample provider and were not determined by assay-based typing. The dataset comprised deeply sampled blood TCRbeta repertoires from subjects exposed to, actively infected with, or recovered from COVID-19. The repertoires were released in a freely available public database meant as a resource for research on the immune response to SARS-CoV-2. Broad study findings and their caveats: How much clinical and demographic metadata was included differed by source and by participant, and the metadata was provided uncurated.

One collaborating source in Seattle enrolled patients during active infection and followed them longitudinally through the course of disease. Each collaborating institution followed its own protocols to collect whole blood in K2EDTA tubes. Collaborator samples were shipped for TCRbeta analysis as frozen whole blood, isolated PBMCs, or DNA extracted from either sample type. TCRbeta CDR3 regions were amplified from genomic DNA by means of the immunoSEQ Assay, a bias-controlled multiplex PCR. Processing in the source paper ran as follows. Within the assay, amplification of reference gene primers was used to estimate how many nucleated cells each sample contained. To quantify the absolute abundance of each unique TCRbeta CDR3 rearrangement, sequence reads were collapsed and filtered. For each sample, productive Simpson clonality was calculated as the square root of Simpson's diversity index over productive rearrangements. TCRdb's version of the immuneACCESS table is confined to in-frame rearrangements and falls short of the full clone set. An unresolved V gene accounts for under half of the shortfall where checked; the remainder is of unknown origin. V, J and clone size are those of that table, while D and trimming were read from the DNA. This sample gives roughly 150,000 clones in total; around 87% of them show up just once. The top ten hold less than 3% of the sample.

The chain is encoded by TRBV20-1 joined to TRBJ1-2, with no reliable assignment of the D segment. The sequenced material came from peripheral blood. This TCR derives from a woman of 80 years or more with COVID-19, enrolled during active disease. The CDR3 sequence is CSARIRSGNTF. The nucleotide sequence reads as follows: TGCAGTGCTAGAATACGGAGCGGGAACACCTTC.